A single sample is the source of the 20 T cell receptor beta chains below, sequenced in a study of shared clonotypes between healthy human individuals. Clones were read by immunoSEQ multiplex PCR, and TCRdb kept only the in-frame ones, dropping some. Here the sample spans roughly 2.2 million clones, over 90% being singletons. Sequencing was carried out using naive CD4+ T cells from PBMCs. The subset is: CD45RA+ positively selected. These receptors all stem from a man younger than 35 in good health. Some clones in this sample may be carry-over from other donors' samples.

This chain links TRBV27 with TRBJ2-5, with TRBD1 as a possible D gene (6 bases). V lost 2 bases to trimming and J lost 5 bases, with 12 bases between them. Germline V gene lookup returns CDR1 MNHEY and CDR2 SMNVEV (reference sequence). CDR3 length: 14 residues. The CDR3 nucleotides read TGTGCCAGCAGTTTACTTCGACAGGCGGAGACCCAGTACTTC. Translating gives CASSLLRQAETQYF.

This chain uses TRBV4-2 with TRBJ2-7; 12 positions match TRBD2. CDR1 is LGHNA, CDR2 YNFKEQ, per germline. CDR3 length equals 18 residues. V lost 0 bases to trimming and J lost 8 bases; unmatched junction nucleotides: 14. CDR3 region: CASSQEPYMTSGRSKQYF. DNA for the CDR3: TGTGCCAGCAGCCAAGAGCCATATATGACTAGCGGGAGAAGTAAGCAGTACTTC.

Points on this clone: The same CDR3 can be traced to other DNA sequences in this sample. V usage is TRBV18 and J usage is TRBJ2-3, with a tentative D call TRBD1 (5 bases). This CDR3 comprises 13 residues. Trimming cost V 3 bases and J 6 bases, with 10 bases left between them. Germline V CDR1 and CDR2: KGHSH, LQKENI. CDR3 in DNA: TGTGCCAGCTCACCCAGTTCAGGGGATACGCAGTATTTT. Protein: CASSPSSGDTQYF.

This chain links TRBV5-6 with TRBJ1-1; no clear D. Trimming took 1 base from V and 4 from J, leaving 14 bases between them. This CDR3 contains 15 residues. Per germline, CDR1 SGHDT and CDR2 YYEEEE. CDR3 sequence reads: CASSLSAVGSTEAFF. The CDR3 DNA reads TGTGCCAGCAGCTTGTCTGCGGTAGGGAGCACTGAAGCTTTCTTT. Full variable domain (remainder filled in from reference TRBV5-6 and TRBJ1-1): DAGVTQSPTHLIKTRGQQVTLRCSPKSGHDTVSWYQQALGQGPQFIFQYYEEEERQRGNFPDRFSGHQFPNYSSELNVNALLLGDSALYLCASSLSAVGSTEAFFGQGTRLTVV.

This sequence joins TRBV11-1 and TRBJ2-2, with a tentative D call TRBD1 (5 bases). The CDR3 length is 14 residues. The V end lost 3 bases, the J end lost 3 bases, and 8 bases lay between the germline ends. Germline V gene data show CDR1 as SGHAT and CDR2 as FQDESV (reference sequence). The CDR3 sequence: CASSLGRDTGELFF. Written as DNA, the CDR3 is TGTGCCAGCAGCTTGGGCAGGGACACCGGGGAGCTGTTTTTT.

The gene calls are TRBV27 and TRBJ1-5; TRBD1 is a possible D gene (5 bases). The germline V gene has CDR1 MNHEY and CDR2 SMNVEV (reference sequence). V was trimmed by 3 bases and J by 2 bases, leaving 8 bases between them. The CDR3 length is 14 residues. CDR3 coding DNA: TGTGCCAGCAGTTTTTGGGACGGCAATCAGCCCCAGCATTTT. Encoded protein: CASSFWDGNQPQHF.

This chain uses TRBV6-5 with TRBJ1-5; no clear D gene. Germline CDR1 reads MNHEY; CDR2 reads SVGAGI. V lost 0 bases and J 5 bases, leaving 14 bases between the germline ends. The CDR3 contains 16 residues. The CDR3 loop is CASSYSPAGEDQPQHF. CDR3 nucleotides: TGTGCCAGCAGTTACTCCCCGGCAGGAGAAGATCAGCCCCAGCATTTT.

This chain links TRBV7-2 with TRBJ2-7; 16 bases fit TRBD2. The CDR3 runs to 16 residues. Germline CDR1 SGHTA, CDR2 FQGNSA. The J segment lost 4 bases and the V segment lost 0 bases, leaving 0 bases of the junction unmatched. CDR3 sequence (DNA): TGTGCCAGCAGCTTAGCGGGACTAGCGGGAGGGTACGAGCAGTACTTC. This gives the protein CASSLAGLAGGYEQYF.

The rearrangement links TRBV5-1 to TRBJ2-2, with 7 bases aligning to TRBD1. Germline V gives CDR1 SGHRS, CDR2 YFSETQ. With 4 bases clipped from V and 4 bases from J, the junction kept 7 bases outside the gene matches. This CDR3 comprises 15 residues. The CDR3 nucleotides read TGCGCCAGCAGCCAACGACAGGGAACCACCGGGGAGCTGTTTTTT. It yields the protein CASSQRQGTTGELFF.

The chain couples TRBV29-1 to TRBJ2-3, with D maybe TRBD2 (6 bases). This CDR3 is 13 amino acids long. From germline, CDR1 is SQVTM and CDR2 ANQGSEA. V lost 2 bases and J 3 bases, leaving 9 bases between the germline ends. The CDR3 sequence: CSVEHGGTDTQYF. Here the CDR3 DNA reads TGCAGCGTTGAACATGGGGGGACAGATACGCAGTATTTT.

The genes are TRBV5-6 and TRBJ2-1, with 8 bases aligning to TRBD2. The CDR3 is 17 amino acids. The V segment lost 4 bases and the J segment 6 bases; nucleotides outside the gene matches: 15. CDR1 is SGHDT, CDR2 YYEEEE, per germline. The CDR3 nucleotides read TGTGCCAGCAGCCCGAGTTACGGGAGGGCCGGGGGCAATGAGCAGTTCTTC. It encodes CASSPSYGRAGGNEQFF.

V and J are TRBV7-2 and TRBJ1-3, with D possibly matching TRBD1 (6 bases). Germline values: CDR1 SGHTA, CDR2 FQGNSA. The CDR3 totals 17 residues. V shed 1 base and J shed 2 bases, with 15 bases lying between them. CDR3 DNA: TGTGCCAGCAGCTTAGTAACAGGGCTGGGCACTGGAAACACCATATATTTT. It encodes CASSLVTGLGTGNTIYF. Drawing the rest from reference TRBV7-2 and TRBJ1-3, the complete variable domain is GAGVSQSPSNKVTEKGKDVELRCDPISGHTALYWYRQSLGQGLEFLIYFQGNSAPDKSGLPSDRFSAERTGGSVSTLTIQRTQQEDSAVYLCASSLVTGLGTGNTIYFGEGSWLTVV.

The V gene is TRBV10-3, the J gene TRBJ2-7; TRBD2 agrees at 11 bases. J was trimmed by 3 bases and V by 7 bases; bases with no gene match: 5. Germline V lookup: CDR1 ENHRY, CDR2 SYGVKD. CDR3 length: 14 residues. CDR3 in amino acids: CAINIGTSGYEQYF. CDR3 nucleotides: TGTGCCATCAACATAGGGACTAGCGGCTACGAGCAGTACTTC.

V is TRBV7-2 and J is TRBJ2-5; D is possibly TRBD1 or TRBD2 (5 bases each). There are 13 residues in the CDR3. The V and J ends lost 2 bases and 7 bases respectively, with 11 bases between them. Germline-derived CDR1 and CDR2 are SGHTA and FQGNSA. CDR3 nucleotides: TGTGCCAGCAGCTTAAGTGGGGCGGGGACCCAGTACTTC. Encoded protein: CASSLSGAGTQYF.

This clone turned up a few times. The same CDR3 also results from other DNA sequences found in this sample. This chain connects TRBV12-5 to TRBJ1-1; D ambiguous. CDR3 length equals 11 residues. V lost 7 bases to trimming and J lost 2 bases, with 5 bases between them. Germline assignment: CDR1 LGHNT and CDR2 FRNRAP. CDR3 region: CASAENTEAFF. The CDR3 nucleotides are TGTGCTAGTGCGGAAAACACTGAAGCTTTCTTT.

This chain links TRBV6-1 with TRBJ2-1, with D unresolved. Trimming stripped 7 bases from V and 10 bases from J, with 14 bases between. The CDR3 spans 12 residues. The germline gives CDR1 MNHNS, CDR2 SASEGT. This chain's CDR3 is CASNPSVGEQFF. CDR3 nucleotides: TGTGCCAGCAACCCCTCTGTGGGGGAGCAGTTCTTC.

This clone was observed a single time. The chain links TRBV5-1 to TRBJ2-5; 7 nucleotides agree with TRBD2. Germline V gene lookup returns CDR1 SGHRS and CDR2 YFSETQ. Trimming cost V 1 base and J 2 bases; bases outside gene matches: 5. CDR3 size: 15 residues. The CDR3 DNA reads TGCGCCAGCAGCTTGTTTGGGAGGGAACAAGAGACCCAGTACTTC. Protein sequence: CASSLFGREQETQYF.

The chain is built from TRBV7-2 and TRBJ2-7, with TRBD2 matching over 11 bases. Germline V gene data show CDR1 as SGHTA and CDR2 as FQGNSA. The V and J ends lost 3 bases and 2 bases, in that order; junction bases with no gene match: 6. The CDR3 has 16 residues. The CDR3 loop reads CASSLTSGVLPYEQYF. The CDR3, as DNA: TGTGCCAGCAGCTTGACTAGCGGGGTACTCCCCTACGAGCAGTACTTC.

This sequence joins TRBV5-4 and TRBJ1-1; D is unresolved. Germline V gene lookup returns CDR1 SGHNT and CDR2 YYREEE (reference sequence). With 0 bases removed from V and 6 bases from J, the gap between germline ends came to 6 bases. The CDR3 has 12 residues. CDR3 amino acids: CASSLGRAEAFF. Here the CDR3 DNA reads TGTGCCAGCAGCTTGGGAAGGGCTGAAGCTTTCTTT.

The genes are TRBV27 and TRBJ2-1; TRBD1 aligns across 8 bases. The germline gives CDR1 MNHEY, CDR2 SMNVEV (reference sequence). The CDR3 sequence is 16 residues long. The trim removed 5 bases at V and 10 bases at J, leaving 16 bases unmatched. In DNA form, the CDR3 reads TGTGCCAGCAGTCGAGGGACAGGAGCCGATTTTTGGGAGCAGTTCTTC. It translates to CASSRGTGADFWEQFF.